This T cell receptor (beta chain) comes out of a study of control samples from healthy donors and cancer patients. Sequencing was performed with immunoSEQ multiplex PCR; in TCRdb, only in-frame clones are kept and a portion is missing. The sample comprises 70,000 to 95,000 clones, approximately 93% of which are singletons, and roughly 1.3% rests with the top ten. This CDR3 is built from 13 residues. V shed 7 bases and J 5 bases; nucleotides not matched to a gene: 4. Germline assignment: CDR1 SNHLY and CDR2 FYNNEI. The source is a middle-aged woman with lung cancer. Sequencing input: PBMCs. J is TRBJ1-5 and V is TRBV2; 8 bases agree with TRBD1. CDR3 bases: TGTGCCAGCACTCAGGACAGGGATCAGCCCCAGCATTTT. This sequence encodes CASTQDRDQPQHF.